The text below deals with one TCR beta chain. The record originates from a study of T-cell reconstitution after alpha-beta-depleted transplantation in children. The CDR3 spans 15 residues. With 4 bases removed from V and 0 bases from J, the gap between germline ends came to 13 bases. Germline assignment: CDR1 MGHRA and CDR2 YSYEKL. A TCRbeta library incorporating unique molecular identifiers was prepared. TCRdb ran MiXCR on the PCR reads and lists one entry per CDR3 protein. The table shows roughly 500,000 distinct CDR3 sequences, with around 20% occurring only once. This receptor was taken from a human donor who donated a stem cell graft to a child with acute lymphoblastic leukemia. V usage is TRBV4-1 and J usage is TRBJ2-7; D gene ambiguous. The material was PBMCs from the stem cell graft donor, obtained from the stem cell graft. DNA for the CDR3: TGCGCCAGCAGCCGCTCGGCACCCCCCTCCTACGAGCAGTACTTC. Translating gives CASSRSAPPSYEQYF.